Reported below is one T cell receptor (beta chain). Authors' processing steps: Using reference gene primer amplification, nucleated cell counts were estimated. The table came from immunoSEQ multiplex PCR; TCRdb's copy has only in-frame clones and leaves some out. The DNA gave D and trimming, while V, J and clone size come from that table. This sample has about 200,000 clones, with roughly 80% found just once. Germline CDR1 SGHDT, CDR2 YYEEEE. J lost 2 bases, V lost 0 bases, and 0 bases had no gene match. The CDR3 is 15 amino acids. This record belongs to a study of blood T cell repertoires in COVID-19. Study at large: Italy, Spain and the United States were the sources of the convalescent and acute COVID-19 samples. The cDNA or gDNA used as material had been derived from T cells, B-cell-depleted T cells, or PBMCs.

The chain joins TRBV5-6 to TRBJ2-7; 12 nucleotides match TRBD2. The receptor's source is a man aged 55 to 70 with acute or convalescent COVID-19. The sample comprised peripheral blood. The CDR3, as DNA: TGTGCCAGCAGCTTGGGACTAGCGGGGGCCTACGAGCAGTACTTC. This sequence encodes CASSLGLAGAYEQYF. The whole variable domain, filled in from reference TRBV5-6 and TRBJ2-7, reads DAGVTQSPTHLIKTRGQQVTLRCSPKSGHDTVSWYQQALGQGPQFIFQYYEEEERQRGNFPDRFSGHQFPNYSSELNVNALLLGDSALYLCASSLGLAGAYEQYFGPGTRLTVT.